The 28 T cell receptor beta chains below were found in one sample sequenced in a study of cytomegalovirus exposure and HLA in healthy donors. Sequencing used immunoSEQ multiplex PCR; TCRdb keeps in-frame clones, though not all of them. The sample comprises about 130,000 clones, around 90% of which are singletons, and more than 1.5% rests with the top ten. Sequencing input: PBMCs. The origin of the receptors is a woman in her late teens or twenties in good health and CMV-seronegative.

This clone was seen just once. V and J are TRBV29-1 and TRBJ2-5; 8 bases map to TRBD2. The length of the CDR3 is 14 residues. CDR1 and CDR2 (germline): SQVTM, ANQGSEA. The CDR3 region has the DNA TGCAGACTTACTAGCGGTTACGTCCAAGAGACCCAGTACTTC. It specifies CRLTSGYVQETQYF.

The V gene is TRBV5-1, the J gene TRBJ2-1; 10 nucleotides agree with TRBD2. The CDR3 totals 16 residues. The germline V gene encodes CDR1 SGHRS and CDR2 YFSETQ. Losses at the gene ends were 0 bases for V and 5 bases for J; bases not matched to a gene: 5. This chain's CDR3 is CASSLDPAGGNNEQFF. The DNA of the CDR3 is TGCGCCAGCAGCTTGGATCCAGCGGGAGGGAACAATGAGCAGTTCTTC.

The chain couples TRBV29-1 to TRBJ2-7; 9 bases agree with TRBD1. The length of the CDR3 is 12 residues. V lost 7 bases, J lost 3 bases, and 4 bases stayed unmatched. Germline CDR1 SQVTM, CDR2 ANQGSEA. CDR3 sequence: CSAGTGSYEQYF. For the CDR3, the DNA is TGCAGCGCGGGGACAGGGAGCTACGAGCAGTACTTC.

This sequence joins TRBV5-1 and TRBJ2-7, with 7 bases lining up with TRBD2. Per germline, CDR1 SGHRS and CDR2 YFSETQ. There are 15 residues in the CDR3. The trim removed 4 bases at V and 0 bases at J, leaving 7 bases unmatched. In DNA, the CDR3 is TGCGCCAGCAGCCCGGGACTAACCGTCTCCTACGAGCAGTACTTC. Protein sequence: CASSPGLTVSYEQYF.

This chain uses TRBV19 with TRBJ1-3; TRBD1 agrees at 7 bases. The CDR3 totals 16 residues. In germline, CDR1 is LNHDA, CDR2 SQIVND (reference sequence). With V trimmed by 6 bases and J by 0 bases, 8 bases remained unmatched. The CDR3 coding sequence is TGTGCCAGTAGCCCGACAGGGATCTACTCTGGAAACACCATATATTTT. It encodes CASSPTGIYSGNTIYF.

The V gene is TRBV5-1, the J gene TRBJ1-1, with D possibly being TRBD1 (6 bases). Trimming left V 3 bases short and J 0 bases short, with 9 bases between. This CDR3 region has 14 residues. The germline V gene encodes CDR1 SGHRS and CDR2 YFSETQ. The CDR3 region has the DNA TGCGCCAGCAGCTCCACAGGGATGAACACTGAAGCTTTCTTT. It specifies CASSSTGMNTEAFF. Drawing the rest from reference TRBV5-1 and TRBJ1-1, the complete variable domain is KAGVTQTPRYLIKTRGQQVTLSCSPISGHRSVSWYQQTPGQGLQFLFEYFSETQRNKGNFPGRFSGRQFSNSRSEMNVSTLELGDSALYLCASSSTGMNTEAFFGQGTRLTVV.

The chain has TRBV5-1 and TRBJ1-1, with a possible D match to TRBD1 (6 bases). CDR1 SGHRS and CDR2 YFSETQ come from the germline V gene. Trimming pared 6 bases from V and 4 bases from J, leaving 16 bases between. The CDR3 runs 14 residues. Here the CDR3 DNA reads TGCGCCAGCACCCGGGGGGGCAGCGCCACTGAAGCTTTCTTT. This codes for CASTRGGSATEAFF.

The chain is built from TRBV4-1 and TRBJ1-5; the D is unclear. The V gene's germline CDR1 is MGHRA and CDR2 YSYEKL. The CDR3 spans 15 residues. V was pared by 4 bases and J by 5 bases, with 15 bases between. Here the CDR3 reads CASSPGELAYQPQHF. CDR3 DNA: TGCGCCAGCAGCCCCGGGGAGTTGGCTTATCAGCCCCAGCATTTT.

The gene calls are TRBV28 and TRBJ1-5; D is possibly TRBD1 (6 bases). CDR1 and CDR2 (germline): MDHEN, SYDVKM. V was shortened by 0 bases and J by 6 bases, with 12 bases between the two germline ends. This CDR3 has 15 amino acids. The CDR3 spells CASSLWGGGGQPQHF. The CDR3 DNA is TGTGCCAGCAGTTTATGGGGGGGAGGGGGTCAGCCCCAGCATTTT.

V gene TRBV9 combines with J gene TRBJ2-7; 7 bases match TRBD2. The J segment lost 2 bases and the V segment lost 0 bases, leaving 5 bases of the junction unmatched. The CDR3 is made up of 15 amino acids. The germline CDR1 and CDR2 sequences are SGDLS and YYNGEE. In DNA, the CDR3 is TGTGCCAGCAGCGTAGGGCGGGGGTCGGCCTACGAGCAGTACTTC. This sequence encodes CASSVGRGSAYEQYF. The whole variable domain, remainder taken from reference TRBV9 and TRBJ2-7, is DSGVTQTPKHLITATGQRVTLRCSPRSGDLSVYWYQQSLDQGLQFLIQYYNGEERAKGNILERFSAQQFPDLHSELNLSSLELGDSALYFCASSVGRGSAYEQYFGPGTRLTVT.

The CDR3 DNA sequence: TGTGCCAGAAGTCTTGGTTCTAGCGGACCCTACACAGATACGCAGTATTTT. The encoded protein is CARSLGSSGPYTDTQYF. This chain joins TRBV5-3 and TRBJ2-3; 7 bases are a match to TRBD2. TRBV5-3 is flagged as an ORF with uncertain function. The CDR3 consists of 17 residues. The trim removed 5 bases at V and 2 bases at J, leaving 14 bases unmatched.

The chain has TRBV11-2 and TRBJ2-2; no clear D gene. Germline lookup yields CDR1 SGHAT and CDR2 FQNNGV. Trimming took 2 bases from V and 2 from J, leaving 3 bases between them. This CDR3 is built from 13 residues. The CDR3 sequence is CASSLYNTGELFF. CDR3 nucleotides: TGTGCCAGCAGCTTATATAACACCGGGGAGCTGTTTTTT.

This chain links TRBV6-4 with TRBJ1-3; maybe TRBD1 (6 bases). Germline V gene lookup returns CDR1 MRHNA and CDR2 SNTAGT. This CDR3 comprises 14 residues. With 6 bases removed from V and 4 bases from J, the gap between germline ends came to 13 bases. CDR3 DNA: TGTGCCAGCAGGACACACAGGGTCGGAAACACCATATATTTT. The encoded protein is CASRTHRVGNTIYF.

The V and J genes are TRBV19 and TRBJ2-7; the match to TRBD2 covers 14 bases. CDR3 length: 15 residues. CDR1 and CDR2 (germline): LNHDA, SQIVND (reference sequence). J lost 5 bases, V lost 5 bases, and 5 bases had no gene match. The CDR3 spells CASSVGLAGGNEQYF. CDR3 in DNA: TGTGCCAGTAGTGTAGGACTAGCGGGAGGAAACGAGCAGTACTTC.

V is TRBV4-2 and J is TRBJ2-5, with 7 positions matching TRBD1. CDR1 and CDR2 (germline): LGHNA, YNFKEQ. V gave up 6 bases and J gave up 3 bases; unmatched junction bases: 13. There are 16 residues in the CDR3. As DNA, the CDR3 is TGTGCCAGCAGACAAATCAGGGGGTCAGGTGAAGAGACCCAGTACTTC. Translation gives CASRQIRGSGEETQYF.

The CDR3 loop is CASSPSGDPYNEQFF. The CDR3 bases are TGTGCCAGCAGCCCAAGCGGGGATCCTTACAATGAGCAGTTCTTC. This chain joins TRBV5-5 and TRBJ2-1; 7 positions agree with TRBD2. Per the germline V gene, CDR1 is SGHKS and CDR2 is YYEKEE (reference sequence). The V segment lost 4 bases and the J segment 4 bases; nucleotides outside the gene matches: 8. The CDR3 length is 15 residues.

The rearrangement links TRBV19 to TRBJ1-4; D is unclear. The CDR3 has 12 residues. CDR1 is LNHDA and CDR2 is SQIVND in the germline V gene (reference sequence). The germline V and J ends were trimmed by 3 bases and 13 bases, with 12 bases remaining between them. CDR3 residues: CASSIGTRRLFF. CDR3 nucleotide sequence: TGTGCCAGTAGTATTGGTACAAGAAGACTGTTTTTT.

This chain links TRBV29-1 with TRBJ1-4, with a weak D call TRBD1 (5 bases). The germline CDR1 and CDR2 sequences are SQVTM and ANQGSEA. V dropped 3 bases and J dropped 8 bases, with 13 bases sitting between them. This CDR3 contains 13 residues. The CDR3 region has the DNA TGCAGCGTTGAGGGGCAGGAAAGCGAAAAACTGTTTTTT. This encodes CSVEGQESEKLFF.

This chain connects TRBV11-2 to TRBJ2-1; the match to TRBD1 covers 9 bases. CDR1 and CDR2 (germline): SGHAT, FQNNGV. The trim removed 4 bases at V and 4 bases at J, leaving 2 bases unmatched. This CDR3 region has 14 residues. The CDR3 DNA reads TGTGCCAGCAGCTCCGGGACAGGGTACAATGAGCAGTTCTTC. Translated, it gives CASSSGTGYNEQFF.

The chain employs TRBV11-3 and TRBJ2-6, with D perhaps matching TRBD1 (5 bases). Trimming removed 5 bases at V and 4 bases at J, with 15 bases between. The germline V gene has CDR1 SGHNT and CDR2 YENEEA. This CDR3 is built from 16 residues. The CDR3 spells CASSPKTEAGANVLTF. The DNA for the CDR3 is TGTGCCAGCAGCCCAAAGACAGAGGCCGGGGCCAACGTCCTGACTTTC.

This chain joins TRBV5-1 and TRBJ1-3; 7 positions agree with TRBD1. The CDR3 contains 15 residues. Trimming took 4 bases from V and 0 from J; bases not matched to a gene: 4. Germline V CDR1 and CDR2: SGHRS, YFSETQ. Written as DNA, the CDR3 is TGCGCCAGCAGCGGAGGGACAGTCTCTGGAAACACCATATATTTT. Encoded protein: CASSGGTVSGNTIYF.

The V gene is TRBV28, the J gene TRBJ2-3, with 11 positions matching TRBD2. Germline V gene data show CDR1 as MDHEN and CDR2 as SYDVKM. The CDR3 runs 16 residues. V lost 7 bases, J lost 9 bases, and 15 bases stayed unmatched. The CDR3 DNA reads TGTGCCAGCACCCTGAGGCTAGCGGGAGGTCGGCGGACGCAGTATTTT. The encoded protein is CASTLRLAGGRRTQYF.

As DNA, the CDR3 is TGTGCCAGTAGTATGGGACAGGGCCCTCCAGGTGGCTACACCTTC. Translated, it gives CASSMGQGPPGGYTF. The chain is built from TRBV19 and TRBJ1-2; 9 nucleotides align to TRBD1. The CDR3 totals 15 residues. Trimming at V came to 3 bases and at J to 7 bases, leaving 9 bases not matched to a gene. Germline assignment: CDR1 LNHDA and CDR2 SQIVND (reference sequence).

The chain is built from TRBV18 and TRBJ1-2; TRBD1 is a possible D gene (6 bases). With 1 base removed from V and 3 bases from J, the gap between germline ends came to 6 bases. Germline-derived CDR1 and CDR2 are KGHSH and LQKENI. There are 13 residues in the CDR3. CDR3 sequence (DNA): TGTGCCAGCTCACCACGGACAGACTATGGCTACACCTTC. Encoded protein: CASSPRTDYGYTF.

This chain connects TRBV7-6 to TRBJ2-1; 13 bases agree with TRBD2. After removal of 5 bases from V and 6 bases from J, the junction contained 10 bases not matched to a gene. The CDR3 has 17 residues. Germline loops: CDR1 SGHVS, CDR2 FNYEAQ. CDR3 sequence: CASSKGLAGDSGNEQFF. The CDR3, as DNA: TGTGCCAGCAGCAAAGGACTAGCGGGAGATAGTGGCAATGAGCAGTTCTTC. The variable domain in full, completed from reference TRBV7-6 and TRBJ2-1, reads GAGVSQSPRYKVTKRGQDVALRCDPISGHVSLYWYRQALGQGPEFLTYFNYEAQQDKSGLPNDRFSAERPEGSISTLTIQRTEQRDSAMYRCASSKGLAGDSGNEQFFGPGTRLTVL.

CDR3 sequence (DNA): TGTGCCAGCAGCCTTCGGACTAACCAAGAGACCCAGTACTTC. Its protein is CASSLRTNQETQYF. The V and J genes are TRBV11-2 and TRBJ2-5; D is perhaps TRBD2 (6 bases). The CDR3 runs to 14 residues. Between the trimmed V and J ends, which lost 5 bases and 0 bases, there was a span of 10 bases. CDR1 SGHAT and CDR2 FQNNGV come from the germline V gene. The variable domain in full, with the rest retrieved from reference TRBV11-2 and TRBJ2-5, is EAGVAQSPRYKIIEKRQSVAFWCNPISGHATLYWYQQILGQGPKLLIQFQNNGVVDDSQLPKDRFSAERLKGVDSTLKIQPAKLEDSAVYLCASSLRTNQETQYFGPGTRLLVL.

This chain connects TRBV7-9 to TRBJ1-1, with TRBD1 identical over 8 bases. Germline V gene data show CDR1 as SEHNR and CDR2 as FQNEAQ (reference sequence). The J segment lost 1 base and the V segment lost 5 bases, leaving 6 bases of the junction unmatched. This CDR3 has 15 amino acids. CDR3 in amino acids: CASSPHGTGNTEAFF. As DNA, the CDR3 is TGTGCCAGCAGCCCGCATGGGACAGGGAACACTGAAGCTTTCTTT.

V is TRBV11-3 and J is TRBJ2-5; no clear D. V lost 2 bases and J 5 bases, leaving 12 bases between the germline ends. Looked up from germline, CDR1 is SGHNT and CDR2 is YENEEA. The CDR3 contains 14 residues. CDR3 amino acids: CASSLSEPGETQYF. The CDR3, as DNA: TGTGCCAGCAGCTTATCGGAGCCTGGGGAGACCCAGTACTTC.